This entry features one T cell receptor beta chain sequence. Its cognate antigen is unknown. The source of the sample is a study of cytomegalovirus exposure and HLA in healthy donors. Broader study findings: Prior analysis indicated that the majority of TCR beta V segments exhibited productivity approximately 90% or approximately 30% of the time.

Germline V gene data show CDR1 as SGHNT and CDR2 as YENEEA. V lost 3 bases, J lost 0 bases, and 1 base stayed unmatched. CDR3 length: 14 amino acids. The PCR contained 60 Vbeta and 13 Jbeta primers. Method: immunoSEQ multiplex PCR; TCRdb's copy keeps in-frame clones and lacks some. The sample contains 200,000 or so clones, approximately 88% of which appear only once. The sample comprised PBMCs. The J gene is TRBJ1-1, the V gene TRBV11-3, with 7 bases lining up with TRBD1. The TCR sequence derives from a boy aged 10-17 years in good health and CMV-seronegative. DNA of the CDR3: TGTGCCAGCAGCTTGGGACAGCTGAACACTGAAGCTTTCTTT. Its protein is CASSLGQLNTEAFF.